This T cell receptor beta chain derives from a study of T-cell memory formation after mild COVID-19. Germline CDR1 is MNHEY and CDR2 is SVGAGI. The CDR3 has 14 residues. V dropped 7 bases and J dropped 2 bases, with 13 bases sitting between them. TCRdb re-derived calls from the 5' RACE reads in MiXCR, one entry per CDR3 protein. Among 310,000 or so distinct CDR3 sequences listed, about 15% were seen once. Source material: PBMCs or a T cell subset sorted from them (not recorded which). The receptor was isolated from a man younger than 35 who had mild COVID-19 (a few samples of this study predate the infection). Cell type and time point are not known. The chain links TRBV6-5 to TRBJ2-3, with D maybe TRBD1 (6 bases). The CDR3 DNA follows: TGTGCCAGCACTCATGGGGGCCTCACAGATACGCAGTATTTT. Translation gives CASTHGGLTDTQYF.